These T cell receptor beta chains were read from a single sample in a study of monozygotic twins with inflammatory bowel disease. TCRdb re-called the 5' RACE reads and gives one entry per CDR3 protein, without DNA. This sample's table has fewer than 350,000 distinct CDR3 sequences. Sample: blood. These receptors were collected from a human donor with ulcerative colitis or Crohn's disease, or a healthy co-twin of an affected twin (not recorded which). Both conserved end residues are part of each CDR3. Size is omitted from some rows. Given values are once, few, many or a class for expanded clones.

>TRBV5-1|TRBJ1-2|NA
CASSLVTFALKRYGYTF
>TRBV20-1|TRBJ2-5|NA
CSARASGGLETQYF
>TRBV9|TRBJ2-7|NA
CASSVDGTPYEQYF
>TRBV9|TRBJ2-2|NA
CASSAGLAGGPGELFF
>TRBV20-1|TRBJ2-7|NA
CSARRRGLAGVEQYF
>TRBV2|TRBJ1-6|NA
CASSATGYLGSPLHF
>TRBV28|TRBJ1-5|NA
CASSSRTISNQPQHF
>TRBV20-1|TRBJ2-1|NA
CSARDATSATNEQFF
>TRBV25-1|TRBJ2-5|NA
CASSETGQETQYF
>TRBV29-1|TRBJ1-1|NA
CSVVTATEAFF
>TRBV5-1|TRBJ2-3|NA
CASRTSGSSDTQYF
>TRBV5-1|TRBJ2-7|NA
CASSLAPDNYEQYF
>TRBV7-9|TRBJ1-1|medium-sized
CASSSQDRNTEAFF
>TRBV9|TRBJ2-1|NA
CASTSGGASYNEQFF
>TRBV5-1|TRBJ1-4|NA
CASRGEQYEKLFF
>TRBV5-1|TRBJ2-3|NA
CASSYSTGNTDTQYF
>TRBV13|TRBJ1-4|NA
CASSPPDPGEKLFF
>TRBV29-1|TRBJ2-1|NA
CSVANGNIGNEQFF
>TRBV12-3/TRBV12-4|TRBJ1-4|NA
CASTYSERGEKLFF
>TRBV12-3/TRBV12-4|TRBJ2-1|NA
CASNSRDYYNEQFF
>TRBV29-1|TRBJ1-1|NA
CSVARGDTEAFF
>TRBV29-1|TRBJ2-5|NA
CSVGGRQGISQETQYF
>TRBV5-1|TRBJ1-1|NA
CASSLSWDGAEAFF
>TRBV7-2|TRBJ2-1|NA
CASSRYGGGAREQFF
>TRBV6-2/TRBV6-3|TRBJ1-5|NA
CASRSRQGLGQPQHF
>TRBV7-9|TRBJ2-3|NA
CASSAGTRSTQYF
>TRBV21-1|TRBJ2-4|NA
CASSKWHRRNQAKNIQYF
>TRBV7-9|TRBJ1-5|NA
CASSLSDRPQHF
>TRBV27|TRBJ2-1|NA
CASSPNSGSSYNEQFF
>TRBV5-6|TRBJ2-1|NA
CASSLALTISYNEQFF
>TRBV7-9|TRBJ1-1|NA
CASSLNSDGEAFF
>TRBV18|TRBJ1-6|NA
CASSPWDRDNSPLHF
>TRBV5-1|TRBJ2-7|NA
CASSLGHSSSYEQYF
>TRBV7-9|TRBJ2-3|NA
CASSSVGAPKDTQYF
>TRBV6-2/TRBV6-3|TRBJ2-1|NA
CASSFAQGQRFF
>TRBV6-2/TRBV6-3|TRBJ1-1|NA
CASSYQGSRGRNTEAFF
>TRBV3-1|TRBJ2-2|NA
CASSQGTGKTGELFF
>TRBV5-1|TRBJ1-1|NA
CASSLAVTGGNTEAFF
>TRBV7-2|TRBJ2-7|NA
CASSLMRVAGAKEQYF
>TRBV10-3|TRBJ1-3|NA
CAIAPENRKHSGNTIYF
>TRBV3-1|TRBJ1-1|NA
CASSQSSIASAEAFF
>TRBV12-3/TRBV12-4|TRBJ1-3|NA
CASSLRTLSGNTIYF
>TRBV7-2|TRBJ2-7|NA
CASSLANRVQLYEQYF
>TRBV2|TRBJ2-2|NA
CASSARTSGTGELFF
>TRBV12-3/TRBV12-4|TRBJ1-5|NA
CASSYFMTVYSNQPQHF
>TRBV12-3/TRBV12-4|TRBJ2-7|NA
CASSFGDFYEQYF
>TRBV27|TRBJ1-5|NA
CASSIRGYSNQPQHF
>TRBV5-1|TRBJ1-3|NA
CASSQETGTGNTIYF